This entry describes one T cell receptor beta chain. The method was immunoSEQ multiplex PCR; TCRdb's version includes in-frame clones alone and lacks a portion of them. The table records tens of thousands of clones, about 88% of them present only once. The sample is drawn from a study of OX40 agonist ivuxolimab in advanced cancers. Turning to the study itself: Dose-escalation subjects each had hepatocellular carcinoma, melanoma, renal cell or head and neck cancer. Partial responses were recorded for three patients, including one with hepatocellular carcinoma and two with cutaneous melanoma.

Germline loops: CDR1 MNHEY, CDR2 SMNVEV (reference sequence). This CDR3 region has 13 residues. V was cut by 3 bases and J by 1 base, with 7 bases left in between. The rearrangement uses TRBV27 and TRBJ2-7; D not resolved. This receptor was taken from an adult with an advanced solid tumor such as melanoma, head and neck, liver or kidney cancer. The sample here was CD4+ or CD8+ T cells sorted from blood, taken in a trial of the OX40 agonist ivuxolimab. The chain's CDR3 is CASSFGMSYEQYF. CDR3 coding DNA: TGTGCCAGCAGTTTTGGCATGTCCTACGAGCAGTACTTC.